The rows below give T cell receptor beta chains drawn from one sample of a study of blood T cell repertoires in COVID-19. Profiled with immunoSEQ multiplex PCR; TCRdb holds only in-frame clones, not every one. Among more than 80,000 clones listed, around four fifths were seen once. Sequencing was carried out using peripheral blood. All receptors derive from a human donor in a cohort sampled during active COVID-19. Each CDR3 is given with its conserved first and last residue. Fields, in order: V gene, D gene, clone size, J gene, CDR3 protein, CDR3 DNA. A D gene is named only where the DNA matches it firmly. Size is omitted from some rows. Given values are once, few, many or a class for expanded clones.

>TRBV19|NA|NA|TRBJ1-1
CASSISENTEAFF
TGTGCCAGTAGTATTTCAGAGAACACTGAAGCTTTCTTT
>TRBV28|NA|NA|TRBJ1-5
CASSLYGTSLNQPQHF
TGTGCCAGCAGTTTATATGGTACCAGTCTCAATCAGCCCCAGCATTTT
>TRBV5-5|TRBD1|NA|TRBJ1-2
CASSLGTGYYGYTF
TGTGCCAGCAGCTTGGGGACAGGGTATTATGGCTACACCTTC
>TRBV18|TRBD1|NA|TRBJ1-6
CASSLDRESSPLHF
TGTGCCAGCTCACTGGACAGGGAGAGTTCACCCCTCCACTTT
>TRBV7-8|TRBD2|NA|TRBJ2-1
CASSLELAGDYNEQFF
TGTGCCAGCAGCTTAGAACTAGCGGGAGATTACAATGAGCAGTTCTTC
>TRBV27|TRBD2|NA|TRBJ2-3
CASSPQRGRIDTQYF
TGTGCCAGCAGTCCCCAGCGGGGTCGAATAGATACGCAGTATTTT
>TRBV15|NA|NA|TRBJ1-6
CATSRDTGDNSPLHF
TGTGCCACCAGCAGAGATACCGGGGATAATTCACCCCTCCACTTT
>TRBV3-1/TRBV3-2|TRBD1|NA|TRBJ1-6
CASSHTRDSYNSPLHF
TGTGCCAGCAGCCATACCAGGGACAGCTATAATTCACCCCTCCACTTT
>TRBV5-8|NA|once|TRBJ2-2
CASSSSTPSGVSDTGELFF
TGTGCCAGCAGCTCCTCAACCCCGTCGGGGGTTTCGGACACCGGGGAGCTGTTTTTT
>TRBV5-1|TRBD1|NA|TRBJ2-6
CASSSRDRGPSGANVLTF
TGCGCCAGCAGCAGCCGGGACAGGGGGCCCTCTGGGGCCAACGTCCTGACTTTC
>TRBV7-2|NA|many|TRBJ1-1
CASSFRENTEAFF
TGTGCCAGCAGCTTCCGGGAGAACACTGAAGCTTTCTTT
>TRBV11-2|NA|NA|TRBJ2-3
CASSLGAPDTQYF
TGTGCCAGCAGCTTAGGGGCGCCAGATACGCAGTATTTT
>TRBV24-1|NA|NA|TRBJ2-1
CATSDSPARGPFF
TGTGCCACCAGTGACTCTCCGGCCCGAGGGCCGTTCTTC
>TRBV19|TRBD2|NA|TRBJ2-1
CASSFRLAGINNEQFF
TGTGCCAGTAGTTTCAGACTAGCGGGAATCAACAATGAGCAGTTCTTC
>TRBV11-2|NA|once|TRBJ2-7
CASSLRRGYEQYF
TGTGCCAGCAGCCTGCGCAGGGGATACGAGCAGTACTTC
>TRBV27|TRBD1|NA|TRBJ2-3
CASSPTRGQQTDTQYF
TGTGCCAGCAGCCCAACGAGGGGACAGCAAACAGATACGCAGTATTTT
>TRBV5-1|NA|NA|TRBJ2-2
CASRGAGLTGELFF
TGCGCCAGCAGAGGCGCAGGGTTAACCGGGGAGCTGTTTTTT
>TRBV25-1|TRBD1|NA|TRBJ2-3
CASSRQGSSTDTQYF
TGTGCCAGCAGTAGACAGGGTTCTAGCACAGATACGCAGTATTTT
>TRBV7-8|TRBD1|NA|TRBJ1-1
CASSTPWDRGRVGNTEAFF
TGTGCCAGCAGCACACCCTGGGACAGGGGGCGGGTTGGGAACACTGAAGCTTTCTTT
>TRBV5-4|NA|NA|TRBJ1-1
CASSSPTGNTEAFF
TGTGCCAGCAGCTCCCCTACAGGGAACACTGAAGCTTTCTTT
>TRBV3-1/TRBV3-2|TRBD1|NA|TRBJ1-2
CASSRRQGYGYTF
TGTGCCAGCAGCCGCCGACAGGGGTATGGCTACACCTTC
>TRBV24-1|TRBD1|NA|TRBJ1-1
CATRYRGEAFF
TGTGCCACCAGGTACAGGGGTGAAGCTTTCTTT
>TRBV19|NA|once|TRBJ2-3
CASSATNTDTQYF
TGTGCCAGTAGTGCCACAAACACAGATACGCAGTATTTT
>TRBV4-1|NA|NA|TRBJ1-3
CASSPTGSSGNTIYF
TGCGCCAGCAGCCCTACAGGGAGCTCTGGAAACACCATATATTTT
>TRBV3-1/TRBV3-2|NA|NA|TRBJ2-7
CASSRLTSSSYEQYF
TGTGCCAGCAGCCGCTTAACTAGCAGCTCCTACGAGCAGTACTTC
>TRBV7-2|NA|NA|TRBJ2-3
CASSFSGADTQYF
TGTGCCAGCAGCTTTAGCGGTGCAGATACGCAGTATTTT
>TRBV6-5|TRBD1|NA|TRBJ2-3
CASRSGQDTDTQYF
TGTGCCAGCAGGAGCGGACAGGACACAGATACGCAGTATTTT
>TRBV2|NA|NA|TRBJ1-6
CASLLQGNSPLHF
TGTGCCTCTCTGTTGCAGGGTAATTCACCCCTCCACTTT
>TRBV24-1|TRBD2|NA|TRBJ2-1
CATSGPGLAGDEQFF
TGTGCCACCAGTGGCCCGGGACTAGCGGGAGATGAGCAGTTCTTC
>TRBV11-2|NA|NA|TRBJ1-3
CASSSSGGNTIYF
TGTGCCAGCAGCTCCTCGGGGGGAAACACCATATATTTT
>TRBV2|NA|NA|TRBJ2-6
CASSDQGTVSGANVLTF
TGTGCCAGCAGTGACCAGGGTACAGTTTCTGGGGCCAACGTCCTGACTTTC
>TRBV6-5|TRBD1|NA|TRBJ1-2
CASRATGTAYGYTF
TGTGCCAGCAGAGCGACAGGGACGGCCTATGGCTACACCTTC
>TRBV19|NA|NA|TRBJ1-1
CASSIVSAGKNTEAFF
TGTGCCAGTAGTATAGTCTCCGCAGGGAAGAACACTGAAGCTTTCTTT
>TRBV5-1|TRBD2|NA|TRBJ2-1
CASSPPGLADNNEQFF
TGCGCCAGCAGCCCACCGGGACTAGCGGACAACAATGAGCAGTTCTTC
>TRBV28|NA|NA|TRBJ1-2
CASIQQGFYGYTF
TGTGCCAGCATCCAACAGGGTTTCTATGGCTACACCTTC
>TRBV9|TRBD1|NA|TRBJ2-3
CASSFTGTGSTDTQYF
TGTGCCAGCTCTTTTACCGGGACAGGAAGCACAGATACGCAGTATTTT
>TRBV19|NA|once|TRBJ1-5
CASSESGGIGQPQHF
TGTGCCAGTAGCGAATCGGGGGGCATTGGACAGCCCCAGCATTTT
>TRBV19|NA|NA|TRBJ2-4
CASSMGLGADIQYF
TGTGCCAGTAGTATGGGGTTAGGGGCTGACATTCAGTACTTC